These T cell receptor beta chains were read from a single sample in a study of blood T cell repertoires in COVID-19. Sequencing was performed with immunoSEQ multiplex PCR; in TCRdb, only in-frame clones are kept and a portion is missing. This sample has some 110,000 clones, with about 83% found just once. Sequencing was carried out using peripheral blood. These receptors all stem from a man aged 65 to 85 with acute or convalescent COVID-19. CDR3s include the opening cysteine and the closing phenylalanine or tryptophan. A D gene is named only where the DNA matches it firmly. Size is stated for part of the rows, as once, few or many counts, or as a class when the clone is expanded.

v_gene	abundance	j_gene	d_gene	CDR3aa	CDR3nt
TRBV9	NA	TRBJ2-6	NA	CASSAGHPGSGANVLTF	TGTGCCAGCAGCGCGGGACACCCAGGCTCTGGGGCCAACGTCCTGACTTTC
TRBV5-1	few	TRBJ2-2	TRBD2	CASSSSSGRTGELFF	TGCGCCAGCAGCTCCTCTAGCGGGAGGACCGGGGAGCTGTTTTTT
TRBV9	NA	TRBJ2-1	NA	CASSVAGGTSSYNEQFF	TGTGCCAGCAGCGTAGCTGGAGGGACTTCCTCCTACAATGAGCAGTTCTTC
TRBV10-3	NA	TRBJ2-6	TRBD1	CATKGPGQDHGANVLTF	TGTGCCACGAAAGGGCCGGGACAGGATCATGGGGCCAACGTCCTGACTTTC
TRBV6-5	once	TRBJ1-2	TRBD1	CASTSGTGGDYGYTF	TGTGCCAGCACTTCCGGGACAGGGGGCGACTATGGCTACACCTTC
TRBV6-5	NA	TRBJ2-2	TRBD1	CASSDRASGELFF	TGTGCCAGCAGCGACAGGGCCTCCGGGGAGCTGTTTTTT
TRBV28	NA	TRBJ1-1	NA	CASRPGQTKNTEAFF	TGTGCCAGCAGACCCGGACAGACTAAGAACACTGAAGCTTTCTTT
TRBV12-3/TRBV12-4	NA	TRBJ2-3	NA	CASSHTGWDTQYF	TGTGCCAGCAGCCACACAGGGTGGGATACGCAGTATTTT
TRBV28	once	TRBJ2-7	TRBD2	CASSEGTILYEQYF	TGTGCCAGCAGCGAGGGGACTATCCTCTACGAGCAGTACTTC
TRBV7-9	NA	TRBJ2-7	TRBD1	CASSSPQGGNEQYF	TGTGCCAGCAGCTCCCCACAGGGGGGTAACGAGCAGTACTTC
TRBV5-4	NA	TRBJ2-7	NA	CASSPTRDPYEQYF	TGTGCCAGCAGTCCTACCCGGGATCCCTACGAGCAGTACTTC
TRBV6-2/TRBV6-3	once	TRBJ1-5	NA	CASSTAGQPQHF	TGTGCCAGCAGTACAGCCGGTCAGCCCCAGCATTTT
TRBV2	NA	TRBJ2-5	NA	CASSLSGETQYF	TGTGCCAGCAGTCTGAGCGGAGAGACCCAGTACTTC
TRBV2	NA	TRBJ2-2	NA	CASSITRGGTGELFF	TGTGCCAGCAGTATCACCAGGGGTGGGACCGGGGAGCTGTTTTTT
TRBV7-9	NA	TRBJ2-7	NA	CASSFEGHYSYEQYF	TGTGCCAGCAGCTTTGAGGGACACTACTCCTACGAGCAGTACTTC
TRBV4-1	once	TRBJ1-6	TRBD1	CASSQTGIGNSPLHF	TGCGCCAGCAGCCAGACAGGGATAGGCAATTCACCCCTCCACTTT
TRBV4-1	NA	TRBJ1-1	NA	CASSPRQRDTEAFF	TGCGCCAGCAGCCCAAGACAGAGGGACACTGAAGCCTTCTTT
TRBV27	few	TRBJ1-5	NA	CASSYVRGQPQHF	TGTGCCAGCAGTTACGTTAGGGGCCAGCCCCAGCATTTT
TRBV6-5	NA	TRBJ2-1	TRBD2	CASRRSGRVSEQFF	TGTGCCAGCAGAAGAAGCGGGAGGGTTAGTGAGCAGTTCTTC
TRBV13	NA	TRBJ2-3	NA	CASSLGQYRQYRTDTQYF	TGTGCCAGCAGCTTAGGCCAATATAGACAGTATCGCACAGATACGCAGTATTTT